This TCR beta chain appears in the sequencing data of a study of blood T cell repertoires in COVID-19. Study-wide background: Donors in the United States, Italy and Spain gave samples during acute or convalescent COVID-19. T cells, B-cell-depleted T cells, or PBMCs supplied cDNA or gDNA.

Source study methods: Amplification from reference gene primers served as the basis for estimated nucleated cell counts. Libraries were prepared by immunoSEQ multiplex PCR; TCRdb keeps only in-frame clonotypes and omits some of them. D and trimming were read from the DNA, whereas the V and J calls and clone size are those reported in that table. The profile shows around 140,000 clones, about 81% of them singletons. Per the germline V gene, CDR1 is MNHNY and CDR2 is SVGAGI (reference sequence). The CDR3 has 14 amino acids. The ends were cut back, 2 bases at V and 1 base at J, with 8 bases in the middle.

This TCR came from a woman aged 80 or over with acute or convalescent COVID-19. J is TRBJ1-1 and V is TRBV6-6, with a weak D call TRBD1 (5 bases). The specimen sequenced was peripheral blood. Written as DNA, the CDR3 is TGTGCCAGCAGTTACGGGGGAGGGAACACTGAAGCTTTCTTT. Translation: CASSYGGGNTEAFF.